This T cell receptor (beta chain) was observed in a study of T cell changes during pregnancy in multiple sclerosis. This table comes from immunoSEQ multiplex PCR, and its TCRdb copy is limited to in-frame clones, with some not included. The sample has 55,000 to 70,000 clones; just under 95% are singletons. The sample consisted of CD4+ T cells from peripheral blood mononuclear cells, taken before pregnancy. The clonotype was recovered from a female donor with multiple sclerosis, enrolled in a pregnancy study.

The CDR3 DNA reads as TGTGCCAGCAGCTCCACAGGGACGGCCCGCGAGCAGTACTTC. This sequence encodes CASSSTGTAREQYF. The V call is TRBV5-4, the J call TRBJ2-7; D is perhaps TRBD1 (6 bases). V dropped 3 bases and J dropped 6 bases, with 16 bases sitting between them. This CDR3 comprises 14 residues. Germline values: CDR1 SGHNT, CDR2 YYREEE (reference sequence).